Below, 14 T cell receptor beta chains from the same sample are listed, as sequenced in a study of early T cells in non-severe SARS-CoV-2 infection. TCRdb fed the 5' RACE reads into MiXCR, producing one record per CDR3 protein. The data show roughly 100,000 distinct CDR3 sequences, less than 15% seen once. The specimen was whole blood. All receptors come from an adult who was a healthcare worker with PCR-confirmed SARS-CoV-2 infection or an uninfected control (not recorded which).

This clonotype has a count of ten or more. The J gene is TRBJ2-5, the V gene TRBV7-9, with D possibly being TRBD2 (6 bases). Germline-derived CDR1 and CDR2 are SEHNR and FQNEAQ (reference sequence). CDR3 length equals 14 residues. Trimming left V 3 bases short and J 1 base short, with 9 bases between. CDR3: CASSLDYGQETQYF. In DNA, the CDR3 is TGTGCCAGCAGCTTGGACTACGGCCAAGAGACCCAGTACTTC.

In its sample, this clonotype was seen a few times. The rearrangement uses TRBV4-1 and TRBJ2-3; D remains unclear. The CDR3 sequence is 13 residues long. V lost 2 bases, J lost 2 bases, and 5 bases lay in between. Germline V lookup: CDR1 MGHRA, CDR2 YSYEKL. CDR3 coding DNA: TGCGCCAGCAGCCAACTAAACACAGATACGCAGTATTTT. This codes for CASSQLNTDTQYF.

This clonotype was picked up many times. This sequence joins TRBV20-1 and TRBJ2-1; D is unclear. The CDR3 contains 12 residues. Looked up from germline, CDR1 is DFQATT and CDR2 is SNEGSKA (reference sequence). CDR3 in DNA: TGCAGCTCGGGTGGGGTCTACAATGAGCAGTTCTTC. Its translation is CSSGGVYNEQFF.

This chain joins TRBV4-1 and TRBJ2-1; D is unresolved. Germline V CDR1 and CDR2: MGHRA, YSYEKL. Trimming pared 2 bases from V and 10 bases from J, leaving 12 bases between. This CDR3 comprises 13 residues. The CDR3 loop reads CASSQTLVGEQFF. CDR3 nucleotide sequence: TGCGCCAGCAGCCAAACTCTAGTAGGCGAGCAGTTCTTC.

The chain is built from TRBV11-2 and TRBJ1-4; D unclear. CDR1 is SGHAT and CDR2 is FQNNGV in the germline V gene. V was shortened by 0 bases and J by 10 bases, with 9 bases between the two germline ends. This CDR3 region has 13 residues. The CDR3 DNA sequence: TGTGCCAGCAGCTTAGAGCCGGGAGGAAAACTGTTTTTT. This codes for CASSLEPGGKLFF.

V gene TRBV9 combines with J gene TRBJ2-7; D not resolved. CDR1 is SGDLS, CDR2 YYNGEE, per germline. Between the trimmed V and J ends, which lost 4 bases and 4 bases, there was a span of 9 bases. The CDR3 totals 12 residues. The DNA for the CDR3 is TGTGCCAGCAGCCCCCGCCCATACGAGCAGTACTTC. Encoded protein: CASSPRPYEQYF. Using reference TRBV9 and TRBJ2-7 for the parts outside the CDR3, the full variable domain is DSGVTQTPKHLITATGQRVTLRCSPRSGDLSVYWYQQSLDQGLQFLIQYYNGEERAKGNILERFSAQQFPDLHSELNLSSLELGDSALYFCASSPRPYEQYFGPGTRLTVT.

This sequence joins TRBV12-3 or TRBV12-4 and TRBJ2-1; TRBD2 matches 11 bases. V was pared by 6 bases and J by 6 bases, with 7 bases of the junction left unmatched. The CDR3 consists of 15 residues. In DNA form, the CDR3 reads TGTGCCAGCAGCCAACTAGCGGGAGTTTCCAATGAGCAGTTCTTC. As protein: CASSQLAGVSNEQFF.

This clonotype was seen only a few times. V and J are TRBV20-1 and TRBJ2-1, with TRBD2 identical over 12 bases. The CDR3 is 15 residues long. V gave up 6 bases and J gave up 8 bases; unmatched junction bases: 11. The germline V gene encodes CDR1 DFQATT and CDR2 SNEGSKA (reference sequence). The CDR3 nucleotides are TGCAGTGCCGCGACTAGCGGGAGTTCCCTCGATGAGCAGTTCTTC. Translation: CSAATSGSSLDEQFF.

The chain recombines TRBV12-3 or TRBV12-4 with TRBJ1-1, with TRBD1 as a possible D gene (5 bases). The CDR3 loop spans 14 amino acids. V lost 5 bases and J lost 5, with 15 bases in between. The CDR3 sequence is CASSPSAGRTEAFF. As DNA, the CDR3 is TGTGCCAGCAGTCCCTCGGCAGGGCGTACTGAAGCTTTCTTT.

Worth noting for this clonotype: A junction end diverges from the germline sequence, so it may reflect a read error. The chain's CDR3 is CTSSRRDSGITGELFF. The CDR3 coding sequence is TGTACCAGCAGCCGAAGGGATAGCGGAATTACCGGGGAGCTGTTTTTT. The chain recombines TRBV3-1 with TRBJ2-2, with D perhaps TRBD2 (6 bases). The CDR3 length is 16 residues. Germline V gives CDR1 LGHDT, CDR2 YNNKEL (reference sequence).

This clonotype was observed a single time. A single base separates this from a much larger clone, so it may be a read error. The chain uses TRBV3-1 and TRBJ2-7; D gene unclear. The CDR3 runs 14 residues. The ends were cut back, 4 bases at V and 7 bases at J, with 17 bases in the middle. Germline V gene data show CDR1 as LGHDT and CDR2 as YNNKEL (reference sequence). CDR3 in amino acids: CASSPETTDWEQYF. The CDR3, as DNA: TGTGCCAGCAGCCCGGAGACCACAGATTGGGAGCAGTACTTC.

There are a few counts of this clonotype. The chain uses TRBV7-8 and TRBJ2-1; 8 positions agree with TRBD1. V lost 2 bases to trimming and J lost 5 bases; unmatched junction nucleotides: 8. The CDR3 is made up of 16 amino acids. Per germline, CDR1 SGHVS and CDR2 FQNEAQ. CDR3 sequence: CASSLRDRIPNNEQFF. The CDR3 nucleotides are TGTGCCAGCAGCTTACGGGACAGGATTCCTAACAATGAGCAGTTCTTC.

This clonotype was seen repeatedly, ten times or more. The chain employs TRBV18 and TRBJ2-1; D might be TRBD2 (6 bases). The V gene's germline CDR1 is KGHSH and CDR2 LQKENI. V was cut by 3 bases and J by 0 bases, with 18 bases left in between. The CDR3 has 18 residues. The CDR3 DNA reads as TGTGCCAGCTCACCGTCTATATCAGCGGGCGGCTCCTACAATGAGCAGTTCTTC. Amino acids: CASSPSISAGGSYNEQFF.

The chain employs TRBV6-1 and TRBJ2-2; maybe TRBD2 (5 bases). Germline CDR1 and CDR2: MNHNS and SASEGT. Trimming stripped 0 bases from V and 5 bases from J, with 7 bases between. The CDR3 is made up of 14 amino acids. DNA for the CDR3: TGTGCCAGCAGTGAAGCAGCGGAGACCGGGGAGCTGTTTTTT. This encodes CASSEAAETGELFF.